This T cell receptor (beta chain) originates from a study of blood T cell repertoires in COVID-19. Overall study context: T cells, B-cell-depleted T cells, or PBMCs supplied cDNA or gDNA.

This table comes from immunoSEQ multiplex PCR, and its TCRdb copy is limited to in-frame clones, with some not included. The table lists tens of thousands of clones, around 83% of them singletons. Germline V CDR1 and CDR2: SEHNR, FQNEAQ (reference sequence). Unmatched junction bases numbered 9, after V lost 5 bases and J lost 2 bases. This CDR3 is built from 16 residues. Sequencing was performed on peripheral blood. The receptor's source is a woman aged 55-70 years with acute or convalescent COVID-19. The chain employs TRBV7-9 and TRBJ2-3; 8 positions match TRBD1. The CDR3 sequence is CASSQGAGRITDTQYF. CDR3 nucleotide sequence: TGTGCCAGCAGCCAGGGGGCGGGGAGAATCACAGATACGCAGTATTTT.